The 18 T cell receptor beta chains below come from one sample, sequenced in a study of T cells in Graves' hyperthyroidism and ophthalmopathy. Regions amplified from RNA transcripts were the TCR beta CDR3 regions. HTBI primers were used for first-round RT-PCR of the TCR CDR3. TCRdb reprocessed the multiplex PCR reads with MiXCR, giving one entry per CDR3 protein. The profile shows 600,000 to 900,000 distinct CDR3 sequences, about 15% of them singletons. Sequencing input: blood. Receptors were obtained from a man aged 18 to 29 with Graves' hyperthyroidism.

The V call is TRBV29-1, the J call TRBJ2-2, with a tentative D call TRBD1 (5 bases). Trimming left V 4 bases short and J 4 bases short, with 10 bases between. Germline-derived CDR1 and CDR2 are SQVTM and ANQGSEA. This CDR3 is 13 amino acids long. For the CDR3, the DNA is TGCAGCGTTGCCAGGGTGTCCACCGGGGAGCTGTTTTTT. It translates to CSVARVSTGELFF.

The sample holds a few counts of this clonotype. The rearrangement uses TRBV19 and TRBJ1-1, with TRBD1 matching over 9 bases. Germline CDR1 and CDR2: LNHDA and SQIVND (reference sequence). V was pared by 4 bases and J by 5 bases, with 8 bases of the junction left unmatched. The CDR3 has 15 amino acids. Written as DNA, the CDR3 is TGTGCCAGTAGTACGTGGGGACAGGGAGGGACTGAAGCTTTCTTT. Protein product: CASSTWGQGGTEAFF.

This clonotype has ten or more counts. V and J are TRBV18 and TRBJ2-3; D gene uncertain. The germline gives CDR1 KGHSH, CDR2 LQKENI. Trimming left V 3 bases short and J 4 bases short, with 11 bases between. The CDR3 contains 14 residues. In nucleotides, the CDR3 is TGTGCCAGCTCACCTTACCCGGGCGCAGATACGCAGTATTTT. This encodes CASSPYPGADTQYF.

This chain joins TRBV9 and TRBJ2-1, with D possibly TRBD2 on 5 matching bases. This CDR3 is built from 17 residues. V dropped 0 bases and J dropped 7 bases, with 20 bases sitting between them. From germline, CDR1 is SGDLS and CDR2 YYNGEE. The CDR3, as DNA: TGTGCCAGCAGCGTAGCTCTGGCTAGAGGGTCGGGGAATGAGCAGTTCTTC. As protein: CASSVALARGSGNEQFF. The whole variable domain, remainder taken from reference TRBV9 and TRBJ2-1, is DSGVTQTPKHLITATGQRVTLRCSPRSGDLSVYWYQQSLDQGLQFLIQYYNGEERAKGNILERFSAQQFPDLHSELNLSSLELGDSALYFCASSVALARGSGNEQFFGPGTRLTVL.

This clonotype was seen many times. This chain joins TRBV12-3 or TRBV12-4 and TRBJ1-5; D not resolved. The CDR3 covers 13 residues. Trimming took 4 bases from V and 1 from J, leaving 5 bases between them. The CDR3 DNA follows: TGTGCCAGCAGTTCCTCAAGCAATCAGCCCCAGCATTTT. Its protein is CASSSSSNQPQHF.

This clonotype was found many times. The CDR3 sequence is CASSRRSGKSLEQYF. CDR3 coding DNA: TGTGCCAGCAGCCGACGCAGCGGAAAGTCGTTGGAGCAGTACTTC. This chain connects TRBV12-3 or TRBV12-4 to TRBJ2-7; D is possibly TRBD2 (5 bases). V was shortened by 6 bases and J by 7 bases, with 22 bases between the two germline ends. The CDR3 has 15 residues.

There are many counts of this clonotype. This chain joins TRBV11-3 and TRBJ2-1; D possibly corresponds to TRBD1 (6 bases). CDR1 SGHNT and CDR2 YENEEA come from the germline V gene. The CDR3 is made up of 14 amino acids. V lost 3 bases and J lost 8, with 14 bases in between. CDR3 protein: CASSFTGFRDEQFF. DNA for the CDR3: TGTGCCAGCAGCTTTACAGGGTTTCGCGATGAGCAGTTCTTC.

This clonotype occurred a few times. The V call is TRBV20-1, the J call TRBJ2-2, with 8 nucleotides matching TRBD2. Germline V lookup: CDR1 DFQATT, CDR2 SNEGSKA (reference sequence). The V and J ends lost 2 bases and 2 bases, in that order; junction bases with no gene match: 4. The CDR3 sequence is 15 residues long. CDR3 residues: CSARPTSGNTGELFF. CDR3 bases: TGCAGTGCTAGACCAACTAGCGGTAACACCGGGGAGCTGTTTTTT.

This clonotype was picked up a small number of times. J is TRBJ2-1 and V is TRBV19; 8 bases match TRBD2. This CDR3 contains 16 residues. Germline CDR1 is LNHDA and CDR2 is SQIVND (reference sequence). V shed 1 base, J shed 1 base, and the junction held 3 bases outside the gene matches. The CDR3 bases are TGTGCCAGTAGTATAGTAGCGGGAAGGTCCTACAATGAGCAGTTCTTC. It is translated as CASSIVAGRSYNEQFF. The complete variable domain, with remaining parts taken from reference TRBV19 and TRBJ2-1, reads DGGITQSPKYLFRKEGQNVTLSCEQNLNHDAMYWYRQDPGQGLRLIYYSQIVNDFQKGDIAEGYSVSREKKESFPLTVTSAQKNPTAFYLCASSIVAGRSYNEQFFGPGTRLTVL.

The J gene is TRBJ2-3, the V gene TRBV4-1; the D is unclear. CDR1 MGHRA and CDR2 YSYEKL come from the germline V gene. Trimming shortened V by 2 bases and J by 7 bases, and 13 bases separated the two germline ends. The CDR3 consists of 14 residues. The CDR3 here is CASSQRIGPNTQYF. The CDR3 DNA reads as TGCGCCAGCAGCCAACGAATCGGGCCAAATACGCAGTATTTT.

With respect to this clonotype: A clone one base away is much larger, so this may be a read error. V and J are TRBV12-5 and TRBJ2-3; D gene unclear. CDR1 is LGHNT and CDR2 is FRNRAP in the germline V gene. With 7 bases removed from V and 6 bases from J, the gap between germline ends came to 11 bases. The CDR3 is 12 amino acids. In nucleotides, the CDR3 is TGTGCTAGTGCCGCCCCCGCTGATACGCAGTATTTT. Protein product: CASAAPADTQYF. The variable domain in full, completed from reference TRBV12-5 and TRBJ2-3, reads DARVTQTPRHKVTEMGQEVTMRCQPILGHNTVFWYRQTMMQGLELLAYFRNRAPLDDSGMPKDRFSAEMPDATLATLKIQPSEPRDSAVYFCASAAPADTQYFGPGTRLTVL.

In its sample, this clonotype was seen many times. The CDR3, as DNA: TGTGCCAGCTCAGACAGGACTAGCGGGAGGTTAAAGACCCAGTACTTC. Amino acids: CASSDRTSGRLKTQYF. The chain couples TRBV2 to TRBJ2-5, with 14 bases fitting TRBD2. CDR1 SNHLY and CDR2 FYNNEI come from the germline V gene. The CDR3 is 16 residues long. J was trimmed by 6 bases and V by 8 bases; bases with no gene match: 11. Filled out from reference TRBV2 and TRBJ2-5, the complete variable domain reads EPEVTQTPSHQVTQMGQEVILRCVPISNHLYFYWYRQILGQKVEFLVSFYNNEISEKSEIFDDQFSVERPDGSNFTLKIRSTKLEDSAMYFCASSDRTSGRLKTQYFGPGTRLLVL.

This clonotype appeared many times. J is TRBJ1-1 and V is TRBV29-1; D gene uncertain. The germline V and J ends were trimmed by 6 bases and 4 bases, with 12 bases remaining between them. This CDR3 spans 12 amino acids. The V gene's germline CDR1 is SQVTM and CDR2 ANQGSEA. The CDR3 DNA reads TGCAGCGTCTCGGAGTTCGCCACTGAAGCTTTCTTT. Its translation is CSVSEFATEAFF.

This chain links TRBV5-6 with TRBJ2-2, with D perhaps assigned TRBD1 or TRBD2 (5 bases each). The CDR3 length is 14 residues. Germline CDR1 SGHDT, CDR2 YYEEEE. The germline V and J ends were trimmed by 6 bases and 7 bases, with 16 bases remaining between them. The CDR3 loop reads CASTPSGPGGELFF. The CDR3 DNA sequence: TGTGCCAGCACCCCTTCGGGACCGGGCGGGGAGCTGTTTTTT.

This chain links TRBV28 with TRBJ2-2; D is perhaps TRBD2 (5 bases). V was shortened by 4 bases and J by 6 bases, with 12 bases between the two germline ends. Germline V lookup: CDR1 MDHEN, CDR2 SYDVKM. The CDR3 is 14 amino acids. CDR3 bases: TGTGCCAGCAGTTCACGTAGCGTTCCCGGGGAGCTGTTTTTT. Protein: CASSSRSVPGELFF.

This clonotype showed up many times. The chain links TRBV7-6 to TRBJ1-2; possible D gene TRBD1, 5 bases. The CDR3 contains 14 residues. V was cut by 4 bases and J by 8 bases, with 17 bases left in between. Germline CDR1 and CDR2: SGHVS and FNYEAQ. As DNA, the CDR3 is TGTGCCAGCAGCTCTTCAAGTGGGACCGGCGGCTACACCTTC. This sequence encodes CASSSSSGTGGYTF.

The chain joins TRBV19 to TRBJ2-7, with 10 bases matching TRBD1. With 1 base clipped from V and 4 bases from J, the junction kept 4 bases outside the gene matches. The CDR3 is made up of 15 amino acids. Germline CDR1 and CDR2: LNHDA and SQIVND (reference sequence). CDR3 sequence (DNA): TGTGCCAGTAGTATAGGTGCGGGACAGGGGTACGAGCAGTACTTC. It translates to CASSIGAGQGYEQYF.

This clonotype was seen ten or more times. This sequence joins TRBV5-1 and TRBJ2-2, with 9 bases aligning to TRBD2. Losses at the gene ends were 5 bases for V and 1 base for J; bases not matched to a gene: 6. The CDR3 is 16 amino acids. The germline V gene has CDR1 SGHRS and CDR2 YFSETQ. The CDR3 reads CASSLWTSENTGELFF. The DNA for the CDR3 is TGCGCCAGCAGTCTATGGACTAGCGAGAACACCGGGGAGCTGTTTTTT.